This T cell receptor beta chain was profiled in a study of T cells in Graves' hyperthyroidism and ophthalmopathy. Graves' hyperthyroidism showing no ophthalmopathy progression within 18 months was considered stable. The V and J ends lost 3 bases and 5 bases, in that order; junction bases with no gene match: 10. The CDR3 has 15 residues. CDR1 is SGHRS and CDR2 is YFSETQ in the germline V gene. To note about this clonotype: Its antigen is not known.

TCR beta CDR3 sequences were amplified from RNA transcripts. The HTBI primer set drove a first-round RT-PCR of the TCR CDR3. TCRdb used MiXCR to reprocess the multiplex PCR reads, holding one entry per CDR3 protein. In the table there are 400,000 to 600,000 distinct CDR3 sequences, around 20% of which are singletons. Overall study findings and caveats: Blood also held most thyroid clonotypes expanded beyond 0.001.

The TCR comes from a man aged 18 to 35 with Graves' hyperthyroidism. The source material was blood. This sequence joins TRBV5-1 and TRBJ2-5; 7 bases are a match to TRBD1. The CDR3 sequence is CASSYTTGLEETQYF. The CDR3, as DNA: TGCGCCAGCAGCTACACGACAGGGTTGGAGGAGACCCAGTACTTC.